This T cell receptor beta chain was captured by sequencing in a study of glioma-infiltrating T cells. Amplification of TCR alpha and beta CDR3 regions from RNA used iRepertoire nested multiplex PCR. One entry per CDR3 protein, called by TCRdb with MiXCR from the multiplex PCR reads. The sample shows approximately 190,000 distinct CDR3 sequences, more than 25% of them seen only once. This clonotype was found many times. As yet, its antigen is unknown. Study-wide results and caveats: Gliomas, especially low-grade, showed above-expected tissue-blood divergence; non-neoplastic patients showed below.

This CDR3 is built from 16 residues. The V gene's germline CDR1 is SGDLS and CDR2 YYNGEE. Trimming removed 0 bases from V and 1 base from J; junction bases left unmatched: 4. V usage is TRBV9 and J usage is TRBJ2-3, with 8 bases that match TRBD2. Sequenced input: glioma tissue, nonneoplastic brain tissue, or PBMCs (not recorded which). This TCR derives from a human donor with low-grade glioma or glioblastoma, undergoing nonglioma brain surgery, or in good health (not recorded which). The CDR3 sequence: CASSVEGLARTDTQYF. Here the CDR3 DNA reads TGTGCCAGCAGCGTAGAAGGACTAGCCCGCACAGATACGCAGTATTTT.